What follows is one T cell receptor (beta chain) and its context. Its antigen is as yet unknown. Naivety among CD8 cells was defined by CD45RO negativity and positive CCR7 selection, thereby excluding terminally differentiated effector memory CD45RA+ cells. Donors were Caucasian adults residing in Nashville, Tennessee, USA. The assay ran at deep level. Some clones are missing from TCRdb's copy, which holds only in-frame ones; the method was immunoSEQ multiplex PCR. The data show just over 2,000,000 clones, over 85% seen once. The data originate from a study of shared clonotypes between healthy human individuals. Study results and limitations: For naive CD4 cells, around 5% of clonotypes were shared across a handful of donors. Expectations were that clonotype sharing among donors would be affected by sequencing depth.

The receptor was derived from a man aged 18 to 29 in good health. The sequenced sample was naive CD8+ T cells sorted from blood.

CDR3 bases: TGTGCCAGCTCACCACAGGGGAGGCGCTCTGGAAACACCATATATTTT. Translating it yields CASSPQGRRSGNTIYF. This sequence joins TRBV18 and TRBJ1-3, with a weak D call TRBD1 (5 bases). Germline CDR1 KGHSH, CDR2 LQKENI. Deletions cut 1 base from V and 0 bases from J, with 10 bases between. The CDR3 has 16 residues.